Listed below are T cell receptor beta chains from one sample, sequenced in a study of shared clonotypes between healthy human individuals. Assay used: immunoSEQ multiplex PCR; TCRdb lists only in-frame clones, some missing. Among about 1 million clones listed, more than 60% were seen once. The sequencing input was memory CD4+ T cells sorted from blood. All receptors come from a man aged 18 to 29 in good health. Both conserved end residues are part of each CDR3. The D gene is left open where the match is weak. Some rows mark clone size as missing; the rest say once, few, many or name a class of expanded clone.

j_call | v_call | d_call | clone_size | cdr3_nt | cdr3_aa
TRBJ2-2 | TRBV7-6 | NA | NA | TGTGCCAGCAGCTCCCAAAGGGGGACCGGGGAGCTGTTTTTT | CASSSQRGTGELFF
TRBJ2-1 | TRBV21-1 | NA | NA | TGTGCCAGCAGCAAACTAGCGGGCAATGAGCAGTTCTTC | CASSKLAGNEQFF
TRBJ2-5 | TRBV5-1 | NA | once | TGCGCCAGCAGCTTGGCGCGCCCTGATCAAGAGACCCAGTACTTC | CASSLARPDQETQYF
TRBJ1-2 | TRBV6-1 | TRBD1 | NA | TGTGCCAGCAGTGCCTACGACAGGGGAGATAACTATGGCTACACCTTC | CASSAYDRGDNYGYTF
TRBJ2-1 | TRBV6-5 | TRBD2 | once | TGTGCCAGCAGTCCGAAGCGGGAGGTCGTCTATCGGTTCTTC | CASSPKREVVYRFF
TRBJ1-6 | TRBV7-3 | NA | NA | TGTGCCAGCAGCTCCCAGGGTGGGGATTCACCCCTCCACTTT | CASSSQGGDSPLHF
TRBJ2-5 | TRBV7-9 | NA | NA | TGTGCCAGCAGCCTTAGGGGGGACCTCGAGGGAGAGACCCAGTACTTC | CASSLRGDLEGETQYF
TRBJ2-3 | TRBV5-6 | NA | few | TGTGCCAGTGGAAATGGGATTTTGAGAACAGATACGCAGTATTTT | CASGNGILRTDTQYF
TRBJ1-2 | TRBV27 | NA | NA | TGTGCCAGCAGTTTCCGGGGGTTGAATGGCTACACCTTC | CASSFRGLNGYTF
TRBJ1-3 | TRBV5-6 | NA | NA | TGTGCCAGCAGTATCGACCCGAGCTCTGGAAACACCATATATTTT | CASSIDPSSGNTIYF
TRBJ2-5 | TRBV2 | TRBD2 | NA | TGTGCCAGCAGTGCTGGGAGGGGAAGGGAGACCCAGTACTTC | CASSAGRGRETQYF
TRBJ2-3 | TRBV19 | TRBD2 | NA | TGTGCCAGTAGTACCTCCGGACTAGCGGGGATGTTGAATACGCAGTATTTT | CASSTSGLAGMLNTQYF
TRBJ2-1 | TRBV2 | TRBD2 | NA | TGTGCCAGCAGTGACTGGATTAGCGGGAGTGTTGAGCAGTTCTTC | CASSDWISGSVEQFF
TRBJ1-2 | TRBV19 | NA | NA | TGTGCCAGTAGTATAGATGGAGGGCCCGCCCAGGGCTACACCTTC | CASSIDGGPAQGYTF
TRBJ1-1 | TRBV7-9 | NA | few | TGTGCCAGCAGCTTAGATGGTGGGGGACAAGCTTTCTTT | CASSLDGGGQAFF
TRBJ1-3 | TRBV6-5 | NA | once | TGTGCCAGCAGTTACAAGGGCTACTCTGGAAACACCATATATTTT | CASSYKGYSGNTIYF
TRBJ2-7 | TRBV9 | NA | NA | TGTGCCAGCAGCGGGGCAGCGGTCAACGGCGAGCAGTACTTC | CASSGAAVNGEQYF
TRBJ2-3 | TRBV11-2 | NA | NA | TGTGCCAGCAGCCCTAACACAGATACGCAGTATTTT | CASSPNTDTQYF
TRBJ2-7 | TRBV6-6 | NA | NA | TGTGCCAGCAGTTATACCGTGGTTGAGCAGTACTTC | CASSYTVVEQYF
TRBJ2-3 | TRBV9 | NA | NA | TGTGCCAGCAGCGGCACGGGACTAGATACGCAGTATTTT | CASSGTGLDTQYF
TRBJ1-4 | TRBV5-6 | NA | NA | TGTGCCAGCAGCTTGGCCGGGGGAGCCCTTAATGAAAAACTGTTTTTT | CASSLAGGALNEKLFF
TRBJ2-6 | TRBV5-1 | NA | NA | TGCGCCAGCAGCTTCTACCAGATCTCTGGGGCCAACGTCCTGACTTTC | CASSFYQISGANVLTF
TRBJ2-1 | TRBV18 | TRBD2 | NA | TGTGCCAGCTCACCGCGGGAGGGAGGGAATGAGCAGTTCTTC | CASSPREGGNEQFF
TRBJ1-4 | TRBV19 | NA | NA | TGTGCCAGTACCAGGTCATCGGCAACTAATGAAAAACTGTTTTTT | CASTRSSATNEKLFF
TRBJ2-3 | TRBV5-1 | NA | NA | TGCGCCAGCAGCTTGGTTAGCGTGGTCGAGACGCAGTATTTT | CASSLVSVVETQYF
TRBJ1-5 | TRBV7-8 | NA | NA | TGTGCCAGCAGCTTAGGGGCCAGTCTCCAGCCCCAGCATTTT | CASSLGASLQPQHF
TRBJ2-2 | TRBV4-3 | NA | NA | TGCGCCAGCAGCCAAGGACCGGTTCCCGCCGGGGAGCTGTTTTTT | CASSQGPVPAGELFF
TRBJ2-1 | TRBV10-1 | TRBD1 | NA | TGCGCCAGCAGTGAGTCGAGGACAGGGGGCGATTCGGGGCAGTTCTTC | CASSESRTGGDSGQFF
TRBJ2-3 | TRBV18 | NA | NA | TGTGCCAGCTCACCTATCCACTCGACCGCGACCACAGATACGCAGTATTTT | CASSPIHSTATTDTQYF
TRBJ2-1 | TRBV7-9 | TRBD2 | NA | TGTGCCAGCAGCTTAGATGGCGGGGGGTCTGAGCAGTTCTTC | CASSLDGGGSEQFF
TRBJ1-5 | TRBV7-8 | NA | NA | TGTGCCAGCAGCTTTCCCAATGCGCCCCAGCATTTT | CASSFPNAPQHF
TRBJ2-6 | TRBV7-8 | NA | NA | TGTGCCAGCAGCTTGGAACAGCACTCTGGGGCCAACGTCCTGACTTTC | CASSLEQHSGANVLTF
TRBJ2-7 | TRBV6-1 | TRBD1 | NA | TGTGCCAGCTCAAGGGGGCCGACAGGGGTCTACGAGCAGTACTTC | CASSRGPTGVYEQYF
TRBJ2-7 | TRBV28 | NA | few | TGTGCCAGCAGCCTCTTAGCCGTCGCCTACGAGCAGTACTTC | CASSLLAVAYEQYF
TRBJ2-4 | TRBV19 | NA | NA | TGTGCCAGTAGTATAGACAGGGGAGGAGGGAACATTCAGTACTTC | CASSIDRGGGNIQYF
TRBJ1-5 | TRBV19 | NA | NA | TGTGCCAGTAGTTCGGACAGCTCCAATCAGCCCCAGCATTTT | CASSSDSSNQPQHF
TRBJ2-1 | TRBV6-5 | NA | NA | TGTGCCAGCAGTTCCGCCGCGCAGAGGTCCTACAATGAGCAGTTCTTC | CASSSAAQRSYNEQFF
TRBJ2-7 | TRBV27 | TRBD1 | NA | TGTGCCAGCAGTTTCCAGGGACAGGGTTACGAGCAGTACTTC | CASSFQGQGYEQYF
TRBJ2-2 | TRBV5-1 | NA | NA | TGCGCCAGCAGCTTGGAGGCAGGGCGGGAGCTGTTTTTT | CASSLEAGRELFF
TRBJ2-3 | TRBV6-6 | NA | NA | TGTGCCAGCAGTTCACGGGGCCCTCGCACAGATACGCAGTATTTT | CASSSRGPRTDTQYF
TRBJ1-2 | TRBV28 | TRBD1 | NA | TGTGCCAGCAGTTTTGCACAGGGGGCATTTAGCTATGGCTACACCTTC | CASSFAQGAFSYGYTF
TRBJ2-7 | TRBV18 | NA | NA | TGTGCCAGCTCGCCTATACAGGGAACCTACTACGAGCAGTACTTC | CASSPIQGTYYEQYF
TRBJ2-7 | TRBV13 | TRBD2 | NA | TGTGCCAGCAAGCGCGGGGGGAACTACGAGCAGTACTTC | CASKRGGNYEQYF
TRBJ1-2 | TRBV29-1 | NA | few | TGCAGCGTTGCGGTAGGGGACTATGGCTACACCTTC | CSVAVGDYGYTF